This TCR beta chain was retrieved from a study of T cell responses to AZD1222 COVID-19 vaccine. Whole-study findings and limits: The sample set comprised mostly white British donors with more females, and clonal diversity was possibly underestimated. Repertoire sampling occurred only after the peak T cell response. Spike-specific TCR depth and breadth grew after two AZD1222 doses. Of the AZD1222 recipients, only five or six were seropositive at baseline.

Concerning this clone: The antigen is unknown.

Clones were read by immunoSEQ multiplex PCR, and TCRdb kept only the in-frame ones, dropping some. Here the sample spans about 120,000 clones, 92% being singletons. The source of this sequence is an adult in good health. This specimen was peripheral blood, taken on day 0 of AZD1222 vaccination.

The CDR3 DNA reads TGTGCCAGCAGCTTAGGTGGATGGGGAGAGACCCAGTACTTC. Translation gives CASSLGGWGETQYF. The rearrangement joins TRBV13 to TRBJ2-5; D call uncertain. V was cut by 0 bases and J by 4 bases, with 9 bases left in between. The CDR3 length is 14 residues. The V gene's germline CDR1 is PRHDT and CDR2 FYEKMQ (reference sequence).